This TCR beta chain came from a study of glioma-infiltrating T cells. The sample holds many counts of this clonotype. The antigen is not known. The CDR3 totals 14 residues. V was shortened by 7 bases and J by 4 bases, with 17 bases between the two germline ends. CDR1 and CDR2 from the germline V gene are MNHNS and SASEGT. Study outcomes and limitations: Tissue-blood divergence was below expectation in non-neoplastic patients, above in gliomas. Very few CDR3 sequences were shared between tissue and blood.

TCR alpha and beta CDR3 regions were amplified from RNA using iRepertoire nested multiplex PCR. TCRdb recomputed calls from the multiplex PCR reads with MiXCR, one row per CDR3 protein. The sample yields around 130,000 distinct CDR3 sequences, around 25% seen once. The sample comprised glioma tissue, nonneoplastic brain tissue, or PBMCs (not recorded which). The clonotype comes from a human donor with low-grade glioma or glioblastoma, undergoing nonglioma brain surgery, or in good health (not recorded which). This chain connects TRBV6-1 to TRBJ2-7, with D perhaps matching TRBD1 or TRBD2 (5 bases each). CDR3 loop: CASTVRAGMYEQYV. The CDR3 DNA reads TGTGCCAGCACTGTGAGGGCAGGGATGTACGAGCAGTACGTC.